The 28 T cell receptor beta chains below come from one sample, sequenced in a study of blood T cell repertoires in COVID-19. Data came from immunoSEQ multiplex PCR; TCRdb stores just in-frame clones and leaves some out. The table shows 250,000 to 350,000 clones, with about nine tenths occurring only once. The sequencing input was peripheral blood. These receptors were collected from a man between 18 and 29 years old with active or convalescent COVID-19.

V gene TRBV4-1 combines with J gene TRBJ2-1; the D gene is possibly TRBD2 (5 bases). V lost 0 bases, J lost 12 bases, and 21 bases lay in between. Germline CDR1 MGHRA, CDR2 YSYEKL. The CDR3 covers 16 residues. The CDR3 reads CASSQEEVISEVGQFF. CDR3 sequence (DNA): TGCGCCAGCAGCCAAGAGGAGGTTATCAGCGAGGTGGGGCAGTTCTTC.

The CDR3 region is CSVRGPNTGELFF. Written as DNA, the CDR3 is TGCAGCGTTAGGGGGCCGAACACCGGGGAGCTGTTTTTT. This chain links TRBV29-1 with TRBJ2-2, with 7 bases aligning to TRBD1. Germline V gene data show CDR1 as SQVTM and CDR2 as ANQGSEA. V lost 5 bases and J lost 0; bases outside the gene matches: 0. The CDR3 is 13 residues long.

The chain employs TRBV20-1 and TRBJ2-7; 8 bases align to TRBD2. Germline values: CDR1 DFQATT, CDR2 SNEGSKA (reference sequence). The CDR3 runs to 14 residues. Trimming took 3 bases from V and 1 from J; bases not matched to a gene: 5. The CDR3 is CSASWPSGSYEQYF. Here the CDR3 DNA reads TGCAGTGCTAGTTGGCCTAGCGGGTCCTACGAGCAGTACTTC.

The rearrangement joins TRBV7-6 to TRBJ2-3; 10 bases are shared with TRBD2. V lost 1 base to trimming and J lost 6 bases; unmatched junction nucleotides: 10. Germline assignment: CDR1 SGHVS and CDR2 FNYEAQ. This CDR3 is 17 amino acids long. Written as DNA, the CDR3 is TGTGCCAGCAGCTTAGGGTTAGCGGGAGGCCTGGGGGATACGCAGTATTTT. This translates into CASSLGLAGGLGDTQYF.

CDR3 sequence (DNA): TGTGCCAGCAGTTATTCGGACAGCCTAAATCAGCCCCAGCATTTT. Protein sequence: CASSYSDSLNQPQHF. This rearrangement joins TRBV6-6 to TRBJ1-5, with D perhaps matching TRBD1 (6 bases). Germline CDR1 MNHNY, CDR2 SVGAGI (reference sequence). This CDR3 spans 15 amino acids. V lost 3 bases, J lost 4 bases, and 13 bases lay in between.

The chain is built from TRBV3-1 (or the pseudogene TRBV3-2) and TRBJ2-2; tentative D call: TRBD2 (5 bases). V was clipped by 4 bases and J by 1 base, with 7 bases between them. The CDR3 is 14 residues long. The germline gives CDR1 LGHDT, CDR2 YNNKEL (reference sequence). The CDR3 spells CASSRTENTGELFF. The CDR3 DNA follows: TGTGCCAGCAGCCGGACTGAGAACACCGGGGAGCTGTTTTTT.

The chain is built from TRBV3-1 (or the pseudogene TRBV3-2) and TRBJ2-1; a possible D gene is TRBD2 (6 bases). Germline V lookup: CDR1 LGHDT, CDR2 YNNKEL (reference sequence). Trimming removed 1 base at V and 6 bases at J, with 7 bases between. The CDR3 spans 13 residues. The DNA for the CDR3 is TGTGCCAGCAGCCAAGGGCGGGGCAATGAGCAGTTCTTC. It translates to CASSQGRGNEQFF.

This chain uses TRBV10-3 with TRBJ2-5, with a possible D match to TRBD2 (5 bases). There are 12 residues in the CDR3. Germline CDR1 reads ENHRY; CDR2 reads SYGVKD. The V end was cut by 10 bases, the J end by 3 bases, with 12 bases between. CDR3 loop: CATKGAKETQYF. The CDR3 DNA reads TGTGCCACAAAGGGAGCCAAAGAGACCCAGTACTTC.

The chain has TRBV19 and TRBJ2-5; tentatively, D is TRBD1 (5 bases). CDR1 is LNHDA and CDR2 is SQIVND in the germline V gene (reference sequence). The CDR3 consists of 13 residues. Trimming stripped 2 bases from V and 5 bases from J, with 9 bases between. This CDR3 reads CASSIIRGETQYF. CDR3 DNA: TGTGCCAGTAGTATAATTAGGGGTGAGACCCAGTACTTC.

This clone is a singleton in its sample. V gene TRBV28 combines with J gene TRBJ1-2; no firm D call. Trimming removed 5 bases from V and 6 bases from J, with 16 bases in between. Germline V gene lookup returns CDR1 MDHEN and CDR2 SYDVKM. CDR3 length: 14 residues. CDR3 nucleotides: TGTGCCAGCAGTGGGCGGACTCCCGGGGATGGCTACACCTTC. Translating it yields CASSGRTPGDGYTF.

The chain links TRBV27 to TRBJ2-7, with 7 bases fitting TRBD1. Germline CDR1 reads MNHEY; CDR2 reads SMNVEV (reference sequence). CDR3 length: 15 residues. Trimming at V came to 6 bases and at J to 2 bases, leaving 10 bases not matched to a gene. DNA of the CDR3: TGTGCCAGCAGACAGCATCTCGGGACAGCCTACGAGCAGTACTTC. It is translated as CASRQHLGTAYEQYF.

The rearrangement links TRBV9 to TRBJ2-2; 10 bases align to TRBD2. The germline V gene has CDR1 SGDLS and CDR2 YYNGEE. CDR3 length: 20 amino acids. Losses at the gene ends were 4 bases for V and 0 bases for J; bases not matched to a gene: 15. CDR3 bases: TGTGCCAGCAGCCCGAAAGGACTAGCGGAAGATTATACGAACACCGGGGAGCTGTTTTTT. Its translation: CASSPKGLAEDYTNTGELFF.

The chain uses TRBV28 and TRBJ2-1; D is possibly TRBD1 (7 bases). The CDR3 extends over 16 amino acids. CDR1 and CDR2 (germline): MDHEN, SYDVKM. V was pared by 5 bases and J by 4 bases, with 18 bases between. CDR3 in amino acids: CASSPHRQGGYNEQFF. Here the CDR3 DNA reads TGTGCCAGCAGTCCCCATAGACAGGGAGGATACAATGAGCAGTTCTTC.

The chain links TRBV6-1 to TRBJ2-3; 10 nucleotides match TRBD2. Germline V CDR1 and CDR2: MNHNS, SASEGT. V dropped 3 bases and J dropped 0; count of bases not matched to a gene: 6. There are 17 residues in the CDR3. CDR3 bases: TGTGCCAGCAGTGATGTAGCGGGAGGTACTAGCACAGATACGCAGTATTTT. This sequence encodes CASSDVAGGTSTDTQYF.

V and J are TRBV3-1 (or the pseudogene TRBV3-2) and TRBJ2-7; TRBD1 is a possible D gene (5 bases). Trimming removed 4 bases from V and 4 bases from J, with 14 bases in between. The CDR3 consists of 14 residues. Germline CDR1 is LGHDT and CDR2 is YNNKEL (reference sequence). The chain's CDR3 is CASSRQTPTYEQYF. The CDR3 DNA sequence: TGTGCCAGCAGCCGACAGACTCCTACTTACGAGCAGTACTTC.

The gene calls are TRBV12-3 or TRBV12-4 and TRBJ1-3; TRBD1 might be the D (6 bases). V shed 5 bases and J shed 5 bases, with 10 bases lying between them. CDR3 length equals 13 residues. CDR3 sequence: CASSPDRRNTIYF. DNA of the CDR3: TGTGCCAGCAGTCCTGACAGGCGAAACACCATATATTTT.

The chain links TRBV19 to TRBJ1-1; D unresolved. CDR1 and CDR2 (germline): LNHDA, SQIVND (reference sequence). This CDR3 region has 15 residues. V dropped 6 bases and J dropped 5 bases, with 19 bases sitting between them. The CDR3 nucleotides read TGTGCCAGTAGATTGGGGAGTGCGGGGAGAACTGAAGCTTTCTTT. Amino acid sequence: CASRLGSAGRTEAFF.

This clone has just a few counts. The genes are TRBV12-3 or TRBV12-4 and TRBJ1-2, with 7 bases matching TRBD1. The CDR3 extends over 13 amino acids. With V trimmed by 6 bases and J by 4 bases, 5 bases remained unmatched. CDR3: CASRRQGIYGYTF. In DNA form, the CDR3 reads TGTGCCAGCAGACGACAGGGAATCTATGGCTACACCTTC.

A few counts support this clone. The gene calls are TRBV5-5 and TRBJ1-6; D is possibly TRBD1 (5 bases). The CDR3 contains 15 residues. CDR1 is SGHKS and CDR2 is YYEKEE in the germline V gene (reference sequence). Trimming cost V 2 bases and J 8 bases, with 14 bases left between them. CDR3 in amino acids: CASSFSGVGHSPLHF. CDR3 DNA sequence: TGTGCCAGCAGCTTCTCTGGGGTGGGGCATTCACCCCTCCACTTT. Full variable domain (remainder filled in from reference TRBV5-5 and TRBJ1-6): DAGVTQSPTHLIKTRGQQVTLRCSPISGHKSVSWYQQVLGQGPQFIFQYYEKEERGRGNFPDRFSARQFPNYSSELNVNALLLGDSALYLCASSFSGVGHSPLHFGNGTRLTVT.

This chain connects TRBV6-1 to TRBJ2-7, with unresolved D. Germline V gives CDR1 MNHNS, CDR2 SASEGT. The CDR3 length is 15 residues. V was trimmed by 3 bases and J by 2 bases, leaving 14 bases between them. The CDR3, as DNA: TGTGCCAGCAGTGACGTATGGCAGTTGGCCTACGAGCAGTACTTC. Protein sequence: CASSDVWQLAYEQYF.

The V gene is TRBV28, the J gene TRBJ1-5; TRBD1 is a possible D gene (6 bases). Germline CDR1 reads MDHEN; CDR2 reads SYDVKM. V was clipped by 6 bases and J by 4 bases, with 16 bases between them. This CDR3 contains 15 residues. The CDR3 protein is CASRDQGRGNQPQHF. As DNA, the CDR3 is TGTGCCAGCAGAGATCAGGGGCGAGGTAATCAGCCCCAGCATTTT.

V usage is TRBV7-9 and J usage is TRBJ2-2; no firm D call. The CDR3 length is 11 residues. In germline, CDR1 is SEHNR, CDR2 FQNEAQ (reference sequence). The ends were cut back, 4 bases at V and 9 bases at J, with 6 bases in the middle. The CDR3 nucleotides read TGTGCCAGCAGCTGGCACCGGGAGCTGTTTTTT. As protein: CASSWHRELFF.

The rearrangement links TRBV5-1 to TRBJ1-6; 8 nucleotides match TRBD1. V lost 3 bases to trimming and J lost 6 bases; unmatched junction nucleotides: 11. Germline V gives CDR1 SGHRS, CDR2 YFSETQ. The CDR3 runs to 17 residues. CDR3 nucleotides: TGCGCCAGCAGCTCGGACTGGACAGGGAGAGGTAATTCACCCCTCCACTTT. Protein product: CASSSDWTGRGNSPLHF.

This rearrangement joins TRBV29-1 to TRBJ1-4; D remains unclear. The germline CDR1 and CDR2 sequences are SQVTM and ANQGSEA. The CDR3 covers 11 residues. The V end lost 7 bases, the J end lost 4 bases, and 7 bases lay between the germline ends. CDR3 sequence: CSGLDNEKLFF. DNA of the CDR3: TGCAGCGGCTTAGATAATGAAAAACTGTTTTTT.

This clone was seen a single time. The chain uses TRBV21-1 and TRBJ2-2; the D call in the table, TRBD1, was not verified against the DNA. TRBV21-1 is deemed a pseudogene. The length of the CDR3 is 15 residues. CDR3 nucleotides: TGTGCCAGCAGCTCCCGGGACAGGGGGACCGGGGAGCTGTTTTTT. This encodes CASSSRDRGTGELFF.

J is TRBJ2-5 and V is TRBV12-3 or TRBV12-4; D not certain. Trimming left V 1 base short and J 3 bases short, with 3 bases between. The CDR3 loop spans 12 amino acids. The CDR3 DNA sequence: TGTGCCAGCAGTTTAGTAGAAGAGACCCAGTACTTC. Translated, it gives CASSLVEETQYF.

The chain joins TRBV7-9 to TRBJ1-1, with a possible D match to TRBD1 (5 bases). This CDR3 is built from 16 residues. The germline CDR1 and CDR2 sequences are SEHNR and FQNEAQ (reference sequence). V gave up 3 bases and J gave up 1 base, with 15 bases separating them. In DNA form, the CDR3 reads TGTGCCAGCAGCTTGGCGGGGGGGAGCCAGAACACTGAAGCTTTCTTT. It codes for CASSLAGGSQNTEAFF.

The chain joins TRBV9 to TRBJ2-7; possible D gene TRBD2, 6 bases. Per germline, CDR1 SGDLS and CDR2 YYNGEE. V was cut by 3 bases and J by 0 bases, with 13 bases left in between. CDR3 length equals 15 residues. The chain's CDR3 is CASSAGTRSSYEQYF. In DNA form, the CDR3 reads TGTGCCAGCAGCGCCGGGACTCGGAGCTCCTACGAGCAGTACTTC.